The 25 T cell receptor beta chains presented below share a single source sample, sequenced in a study of OX40 agonist ivuxolimab in advanced cancers. Profiled with immunoSEQ multiplex PCR; TCRdb holds only in-frame clones, not every one. This repertoire shows over 65,000 clones, 80% to 90% found once; its top ten account for approximately 2%. The sample was CD4+ or CD8+ T cells sorted from blood, taken in a trial of the OX40 agonist ivuxolimab. The receptors come from an adult with an advanced solid tumor such as melanoma, head and neck, liver or kidney cancer.

V is TRBV21-1 and J is TRBJ2-7; the listed D gene, TRBD1, was not tested against the DNA. TRBV21-1 is marked as a pseudogene. CDR3 length: 14 residues. CDR3 DNA: TGTGCCAGCAGCAAATCACAGGGCCCCTACGAGCAGTACTTC. Translated: CASSKSQGPYEQYF.

This clone has just a few counts. This chain links TRBV10-1 with TRBJ1-6; the match to TRBD1 covers 8 bases. With 2 bases clipped from V and 7 bases from J, the junction kept 7 bases outside the gene matches. The length of the CDR3 is 16 residues. CDR1 is WNHNN, CDR2 SYGVQD, per germline (reference sequence). CDR3 DNA sequence: TGCGCCAGCAGTGAGGCCTCAGGGGGCGTAAATTCACCCCTCCACTTT. Its protein product is CASSEASGGVNSPLHF.

The chain uses TRBV30 and TRBJ2-3, with 9 bases fitting TRBD2. Losses at the gene ends were 3 bases for V and 3 bases for J; bases not matched to a gene: 10. CDR1 and CDR2 (germline): GTSNPN, SVGIG (reference sequence). The CDR3 loop spans 16 amino acids. CDR3 DNA sequence: TGTGCCTGGAGAAAGGGTTGGCTAGCGGGGACAGATACGCAGTATTTT. Its translation: CAWRKGWLAGTDTQYF.

This rearrangement joins TRBV7-9 to TRBJ1-2; D is unclear. The ends were cut back, 1 base at V and 2 bases at J, with 8 bases in the middle. This CDR3 is 14 amino acids long. Germline V lookup: CDR1 SEHNR, CDR2 FQNEAQ (reference sequence). CDR3 nucleotides: TGTGCCAGCAGCTTAGATGGCAGGAACTATGGCTACACCTTC. It encodes CASSLDGRNYGYTF.

The chain uses TRBV9 and TRBJ1-1; D may be TRBD1 (6 bases). The CDR3 sequence is 16 residues long. V was pared by 0 bases and J by 3 bases, with 15 bases between. Germline V gives CDR1 SGDLS, CDR2 YYNGEE. DNA for the CDR3: TGTGCCAGCAGCGTAGATTTGGGGGGCGCGGACACTGAAGCTTTCTTT. Protein: CASSVDLGGADTEAFF.

The V gene is TRBV4-2, the J gene TRBJ2-2; possible D gene TRBD2, 5 bases. Germline assignment: CDR1 LGHNA and CDR2 YNFKEQ. CDR3 length: 16 residues. V was cut by 0 bases and J by 5 bases, with 13 bases left in between. CDR3 loop: CASSQDSTGRTGELFF. The DNA for the CDR3 is TGTGCCAGCAGCCAAGATAGTACGGGAAGGACCGGGGAGCTGTTTTTT.

This chain joins TRBV7-3 and TRBJ1-5; TRBD1 is a possible D gene (6 bases). Trimming removed 5 bases at V and 4 bases at J, with 9 bases between. The CDR3 covers 13 residues. Germline CDR1 is SGHTA and CDR2 is FQGTGA. CDR3 in amino acids: CASSPQGNQPQHF. For the CDR3, the DNA is TGTGCCAGCAGCCCCCAGGGGAATCAGCCCCAGCATTTT.

The chain recombines TRBV19 with TRBJ2-1; 8 nucleotides match TRBD2. Germline CDR1 and CDR2: LNHDA and SQIVND (reference sequence). CDR3 size: 15 residues. V trimming: 4 bases; J trimming: 8 bases; junction bases outside the gene matches: 10. CDR3 nucleotide sequence: TGTGCCAGTAGTACGGGGGGGGCTATTAGGGATGAGCAGTTCTTC. Its protein is CASSTGGAIRDEQFF. The whole variable domain, filled in from reference TRBV19 and TRBJ2-1, reads DGGITQSPKYLFRKEGQNVTLSCEQNLNHDAMYWYRQDPGQGLRLIYYSQIVNDFQKGDIAEGYSVSREKKESFPLTVTSAQKNPTAFYLCASSTGGAIRDEQFFGPGTRLTVL.

The chain has TRBV5-4 and TRBJ2-1; D not resolved. The germline V gene encodes CDR1 SGHNT and CDR2 YYREEE (reference sequence). The CDR3 has 14 amino acids. V was shortened by 2 bases and J by 2 bases, with 8 bases between the two germline ends. The CDR3 loop reads CASSLELTYNEQFF. CDR3 nucleotide sequence: TGTGCCAGCAGCTTAGAACTCACCTACAATGAGCAGTTCTTC. Filled out from reference TRBV5-4 and TRBJ2-1, the complete variable domain reads ETGVTQSPTHLIKTRGQQVTLRCSSQSGHNTVSWYQQALGQGPQFIFQYYREEENGRGNFPPRFSGLQFPNYSSELNVNALELDDSALYLCASSLELTYNEQFFGPGTRLTVL.

CDR3 sequence reads: CASSEEVGLVVRQGGGYTF. The CDR3 region has the DNA TGTGCCAGCAGTGAGGAAGTGGGGTTAGTGGTTCGACAGGGGGGTGGCTACACCTTC. J is TRBJ1-2 and V is TRBV6-1, with 9 bases that match TRBD1. V trimming: 3 bases; J trimming: 7 bases; junction bases outside the gene matches: 21. The germline V gene has CDR1 MNHNS and CDR2 SASEGT. CDR3 length: 19 amino acids.

V and J are TRBV4-1 and TRBJ2-2, with D maybe TRBD2 (6 bases). CDR3 length: 15 residues. Germline lookup yields CDR1 MGHRA and CDR2 YSYEKL. V was shortened by 6 bases and J by 5 bases, with 16 bases between the two germline ends. CDR3 residues: CASRMIAGRTGELFF. As DNA, the CDR3 is TGCGCCAGCAGGATGATTGCGGGAAGAACCGGGGAGCTGTTTTTT.

J is TRBJ2-1 and V is TRBV30; D gene unclear. CDR1 and CDR2 (germline): GTSNPN, SVGIG (reference sequence). The CDR3 spans 13 residues. Between the trimmed V and J ends, which lost 2 bases and 4 bases, there was a span of 9 bases. The CDR3 DNA sequence: TGTGCCTGGAGTCGGCAGACTTACAATGAGCAGTTCTTC. Amino acids: CAWSRQTYNEQFF.

The chain links TRBV27 to TRBJ2-3; perhaps TRBD2 as D (6 bases). The V gene's germline CDR1 is MNHEY and CDR2 SMNVEV (reference sequence). V was shortened by 6 bases and J by 5 bases, with 12 bases between the two germline ends. This CDR3 contains 13 residues. As DNA, the CDR3 is TGTGCCAGCAGCCAGAACGGGGGAGATACGCAGTATTTT. Protein: CASSQNGGDTQYF.

This CDR3 is CASSPTRRANSPLHF. The CDR3 DNA is TGTGCCAGCAGCCCCACCCGACGAGCTAATTCACCCCTCCACTTT. The rearrangement uses TRBV5-4 and TRBJ1-6; D is unresolved. Germline V gene data show CDR1 as SGHNT and CDR2 as YYREEE (reference sequence). This CDR3 has 15 residues. Trimming left V 4 bases short and J 6 bases short, with 14 bases between.

CDR3 in amino acids: CASSITNTGELFF. The CDR3 DNA is TGTGCCAGTAGTATTACGAACACCGGGGAGCTGTTTTTT. V usage is TRBV19 and J usage is TRBJ2-2, with D hard to call. The germline V gene has CDR1 LNHDA and CDR2 SQIVND (reference sequence). The CDR3 extends over 13 amino acids. Trimming shortened V by 3 bases and J by 0 bases, and 2 bases separated the two germline ends. Supplemented by reference TRBV19 and TRBJ2-2, the full variable domain reads DGGITQSPKYLFRKEGQNVTLSCEQNLNHDAMYWYRQDPGQGLRLIYYSQIVNDFQKGDIAEGYSVSREKKESFPLTVTSAQKNPTAFYLCASSITNTGELFFGEGSRLTVL.

This chain connects TRBV28 to TRBJ2-2; unclear D gene. The germline V gene encodes CDR1 MDHEN and CDR2 SYDVKM. The CDR3 is 16 residues long. V lost 3 bases, J lost 2 bases, and 13 bases lay in between. CDR3 amino acids: CASSLATHLNTGELFF. CDR3 sequence (DNA): TGTGCCAGCAGTTTGGCCACCCATCTTAACACCGGGGAGCTGTTTTTT. The whole variable domain, remainder taken from reference TRBV28 and TRBJ2-2, is DVKVTQSSRYLVKRTGEKVFLECVQDMDHENMFWYRQDPGLGLRLIYFSYDVKMKEKGDIPEGYSVSREKKERFSLILESASTNQTSMYLCASSLATHLNTGELFFGEGSRLTVL.

In its sample, this clone was seen a few times. The chain joins TRBV7-2 to TRBJ1-1; the D is unclear. The CDR3 is made up of 14 amino acids. Per the germline V gene, CDR1 is SGHTA and CDR2 is FQGNSA. With 6 bases removed from V and 1 base from J, the gap between germline ends came to 12 bases. The CDR3 DNA is TGTGCCAGCAGTACCCGATGGGGGAACACTGAAGCTTTCTTT. Protein sequence: CASSTRWGNTEAFF.

J is TRBJ2-3 and V is TRBV6-1, with 8 bases matching TRBD2. The CDR3 loop spans 15 amino acids. V trimming: 2 bases; J trimming: 8 bases; junction bases outside the gene matches: 9. Germline V gene data show CDR1 as MNHNS and CDR2 as SASEGT. The CDR3 DNA reads as TGTGCCAGCAGTGAATCGGGGGGGCAGCCTGGTACGCAGTATTTT. Its protein product is CASSESGGQPGTQYF.

The J gene is TRBJ1-1, the V gene TRBV30, with D hard to call. The CDR3 loop spans 14 amino acids. Germline CDR1 reads GTSNPN; CDR2 reads SVGIG (reference sequence). V lost 1 base to trimming and J lost 4 bases, with 13 bases between them. The CDR3 sequence is CAWSGRKTGTEAFF. CDR3 coding DNA: TGTGCCTGGAGTGGTAGGAAAACGGGCACTGAAGCTTTCTTT.

The V gene is TRBV30, the J gene TRBJ2-7; D is unresolved. In germline, CDR1 is GTSNPN, CDR2 SVGIG (reference sequence). The CDR3 consists of 12 residues. Trimming took 3 bases from V and 1 from J, leaving 7 bases between them. Here the CDR3 reads CAWRGFSYEQYF. The CDR3 DNA is TGTGCCTGGAGGGGTTTTTCCTACGAGCAGTACTTC. The entire variable domain, with the rest obtained from reference TRBV30 and TRBJ2-7, is as follows: SQTIHQWPATLVQPVGSPLSLECTVEGTSNPNLYWYRQAAGRGLQLLFYSVGIGQISSEVPQNLSASRPQDRQFILSSKKLLLSDSGFYLCAWRGFSYEQYFGPGTRLTVT.

This chain uses TRBV19 with TRBJ1-1; D might be TRBD1 (5 bases). Trimming cost V 1 base and J 6 bases, with 15 bases left between them. The CDR3 has 15 amino acids. Per the germline V gene, CDR1 is LNHDA and CDR2 is SQIVND (reference sequence). The CDR3 region is CASSIGGDRIPEAFF. CDR3 coding DNA: TGTGCCAGTAGTATAGGGGGGGACCGGATCCCTGAAGCTTTCTTT.

The chain couples TRBV5-1 to TRBJ2-7; possible D gene TRBD1, 5 bases. There are 16 residues in the CDR3. The germline V gene has CDR1 SGHRS and CDR2 YFSETQ. Trimming stripped 1 base from V and 2 bases from J, with 16 bases between. The CDR3 sequence: CASSLTKGSVTYEQYF. In DNA, the CDR3 is TGCGCCAGCAGCTTGACTAAGGGGTCGGTTACCTACGAGCAGTACTTC.

The rearrangement joins TRBV6-4 to TRBJ2-2; TRBD1 is a possible D gene (6 bases). The V end lost 0 bases, the J end lost 1 base, and 9 bases lay between the germline ends. The CDR3 sequence is 16 residues long. CDR1 MRHNA and CDR2 SNTAGT come from the germline V gene. DNA for the CDR3: TGTGCCAGCAGTGACTCGATCAGGGGGAACACCGGGGAGCTGTTTTTT. As protein: CASSDSIRGNTGELFF.

This clone appeared once. The J gene is TRBJ2-7, the V gene TRBV6-6; the D gene is possibly TRBD2 (5 bases). The CDR3 contains 15 residues. The V and J ends lost 0 bases and 2 bases respectively, with 11 bases between them. Germline V lookup: CDR1 MNHNY, CDR2 SVGAGI (reference sequence). DNA for the CDR3: TGTGCCAGCAGTTACTCGACTGACTATGCCTACGAGCAGTACTTC. It encodes CASSYSTDYAYEQYF.

This chain links TRBV6-5 with TRBJ1-1; D may be TRBD1 (6 bases). Trimming took off 5 bases at V and 1 base at J, with 11 bases between the two ends. This CDR3 is 14 amino acids long. Germline V gives CDR1 MNHEY, CDR2 SVGAGI. CDR3 nucleotides: TGTGCCAGCAGTGCCCGGGACACGAACACTGAAGCTTTCTTT. Protein: CASSARDTNTEAFF.